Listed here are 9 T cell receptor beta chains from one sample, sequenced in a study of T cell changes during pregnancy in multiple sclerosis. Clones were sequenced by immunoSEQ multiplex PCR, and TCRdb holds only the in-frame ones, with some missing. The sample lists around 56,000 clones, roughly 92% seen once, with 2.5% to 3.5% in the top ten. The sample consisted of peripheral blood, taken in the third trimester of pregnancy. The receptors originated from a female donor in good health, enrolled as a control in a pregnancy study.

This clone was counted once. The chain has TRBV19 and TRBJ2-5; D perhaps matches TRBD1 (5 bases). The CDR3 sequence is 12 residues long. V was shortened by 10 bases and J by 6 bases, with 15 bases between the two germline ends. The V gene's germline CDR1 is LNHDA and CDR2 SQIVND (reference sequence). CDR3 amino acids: CATMTDGQTQYF. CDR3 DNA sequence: TGTGCCACTATGACAGACGGGCAGACCCAGTACTTC.

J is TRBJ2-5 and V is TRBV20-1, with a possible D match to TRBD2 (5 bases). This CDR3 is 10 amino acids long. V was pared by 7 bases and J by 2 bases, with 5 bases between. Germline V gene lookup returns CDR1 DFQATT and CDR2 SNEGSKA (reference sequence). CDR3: CSGGQETQYF. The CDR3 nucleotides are TGCAGTGGCGGGCAAGAGACCCAGTACTTC.

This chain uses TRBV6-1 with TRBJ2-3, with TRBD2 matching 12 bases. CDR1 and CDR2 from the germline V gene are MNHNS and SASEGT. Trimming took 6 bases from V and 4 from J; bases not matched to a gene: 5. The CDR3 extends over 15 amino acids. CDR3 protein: CASSRLAGEPDTQYF. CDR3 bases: TGTGCCAGCAGCCGACTAGCGGGGGAACCAGATACGCAGTATTTT.

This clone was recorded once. CDR3 in DNA: TGTGCCAGCAGCTCAGCGGGGGGGCGTTACAATGAGCAGTTCTTC. Its protein is CASSSAGGRYNEQFF. The chain recombines TRBV11-3 with TRBJ2-1; 10 bases fit TRBD2. J gave up 4 bases and V 4 bases, and 4 bases lay outside the gene matches. CDR3 length: 15 residues. Per germline, CDR1 SGHNT and CDR2 YENEEA.

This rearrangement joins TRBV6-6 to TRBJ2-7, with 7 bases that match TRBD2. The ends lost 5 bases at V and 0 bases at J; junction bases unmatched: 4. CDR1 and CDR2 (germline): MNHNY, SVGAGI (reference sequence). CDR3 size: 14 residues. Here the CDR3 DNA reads TGTGCCAGCAGTATAGCGGGTACCTCCTACGAGCAGTACTTC. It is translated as CASSIAGTSYEQYF.

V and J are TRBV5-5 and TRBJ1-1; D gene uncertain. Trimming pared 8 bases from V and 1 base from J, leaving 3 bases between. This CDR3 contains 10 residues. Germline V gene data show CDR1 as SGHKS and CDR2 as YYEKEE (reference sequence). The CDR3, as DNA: TGTGCCAGACAGAACACTGAAGCTTTCTTT. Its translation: CARQNTEAFF.

The CDR3 here is CATSGGETQYF. The CDR3 DNA reads TGTGCCACCTCAGGGGGGGAGACCCAGTACTTC. The chain joins TRBV28 to TRBJ2-5, with D possibly matching TRBD1 (7 bases). V was pared by 10 bases and J by 5 bases, with 11 bases between. The CDR3 covers 11 residues. Germline lookup yields CDR1 MDHEN and CDR2 SYDVKM.

The CDR3 DNA follows: TGTGCCAGTAGTCCGGGACTAGAAGAAACCTTGCAGACCTACGAGCAGTACTTC. This codes for CASSPGLEETLQTYEQYF. The V gene is TRBV19, the J gene TRBJ2-7, with 8 bases aligning to TRBD2. J lost 2 bases, V lost 5 bases, and 17 bases had no gene match. Germline V gene sequence: CDR1 LNHDA, CDR2 SQIVND (reference sequence). CDR3 length: 18 amino acids.

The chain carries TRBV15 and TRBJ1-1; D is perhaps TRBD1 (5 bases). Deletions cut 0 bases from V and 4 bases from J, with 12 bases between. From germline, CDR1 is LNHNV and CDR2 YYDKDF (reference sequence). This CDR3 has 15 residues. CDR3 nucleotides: TGTGCCACCAGCAGAGATACACAGGTATTCACTGAAGCTTTCTTT. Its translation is CATSRDTQVFTEAFF.